This TCR beta chain stems from a study of HIV-infected children after antiretroviral therapy interruption. On the study more broadly: Continuous-treatment children had median age 8 years, interruption approximately 8.8 years. Whole-study results and caveats: After treatment interruption started, naive CD4+ CDR3 overlap across time points dropped.

A 3' RACE protocol on RNA, with unique molecular identifiers, produced the TCR library. TCRdb re-derived calls from the 3' RACE reads in MiXCR, one entry per CDR3 protein. The table lists fewer than 100,000 distinct CDR3 sequences, under 8% of them singletons. In this sample, this clonotype turned up many times. The antigen remains unidentified. Treatment indicated: PENTA 11 planned treatment interruption arm or continuous ART arm. Participants had taken at least three-drug ART for at least 24 weeks. Sorting from thawed PBMCs isolated naive CD4+ CD45RA+ CD45RO- T cells. The CDR3 loop spans 14 amino acids. With 0 bases removed from V and 2 bases from J, the gap between germline ends came to 7 bases. Per the germline V gene, CDR1 is SQVTM and CDR2 is ANQGSEA.

The genes are TRBV29-1 and TRBJ1-4; a possible D gene is TRBD1 (5 bases). This TCR was recovered from a pool of human donors with HIV. The source was CD45RA+ CD4+ T cells from PBMCs, pooled from several time points, collected from a donor given antiretroviral therapy, either interrupted or continuous. Sample subset: naive CD4+ CD45RA+ CD45RO- T cells. CDR3 bases: TGCAGCGTTGAAGACGGGGGTACTAATGAAAAACTGTTTTTT. Its protein is CSVEDGGTNEKLFF.